The present entry profiles one TCR beta chain with its context. As yet, its antigen is unknown. The sample belongs to a study of cytomegalovirus exposure and HLA in healthy donors. Study results and caveats: TRBV6-2, TRBV6-3 and other indistinguishable V segments were excluded. Analysis performed later found about 18,000 TCR beta sequences associated with HLA alleles at 0.05 false discovery rate.

After removal of 1 base from V and 7 bases from J, the junction contained 5 bases not matched to a gene. The CDR3 is 15 amino acids. Germline V gene data show CDR1 as SGHTA and CDR2 as FQGNSA. The PCR used 60 Vbeta and 13 Jbeta primers. Sequencing was performed with immunoSEQ multiplex PCR; in TCRdb, only in-frame clones are kept and a portion is missing. This table holds 120,000 to 150,000 clones, 84% found once. The sequenced sample consisted of PBMCs. The clonotype originates from a boy aged 2-15 years in good health and CMV-seronegative. J is TRBJ2-1 and V is TRBV7-2; 9 bases are shared with TRBD2. CDR3 residues: CASSLGAGGWNEQFF. CDR3 sequence (DNA): TGTGCCAGCAGCTTAGGAGCGGGAGGTTGGAATGAGCAGTTCTTC.